This T cell receptor beta chain was obtained from a study of blood T cell repertoires in COVID-19. The CDR3 runs to 16 residues. The V end lost 6 bases, the J end lost 2 bases, and 16 bases lay between the germline ends. The germline gives CDR1 LNHDA, CDR2 SQIVND (reference sequence). TCRdb's table, derived via immunoSEQ multiplex PCR, lists solely in-frame clones and lacks some. The data contain 200,000 to 300,000 clones, around 87% of them singletons. The clonotype was recovered from a woman between 25 and 40 years old who had recovered from COVID-19. Sequencing was done on a sample of peripheral blood. The chain has TRBV19 and TRBJ2-2, with D perhaps matching TRBD1 (5 bases). The CDR3 loop reads CASSLLTDTNTGELFF. CDR3 nucleotide sequence: TGTGCCAGTAGCTTATTGACAGATACAAACACCGGGGAGCTGTTTTTT.